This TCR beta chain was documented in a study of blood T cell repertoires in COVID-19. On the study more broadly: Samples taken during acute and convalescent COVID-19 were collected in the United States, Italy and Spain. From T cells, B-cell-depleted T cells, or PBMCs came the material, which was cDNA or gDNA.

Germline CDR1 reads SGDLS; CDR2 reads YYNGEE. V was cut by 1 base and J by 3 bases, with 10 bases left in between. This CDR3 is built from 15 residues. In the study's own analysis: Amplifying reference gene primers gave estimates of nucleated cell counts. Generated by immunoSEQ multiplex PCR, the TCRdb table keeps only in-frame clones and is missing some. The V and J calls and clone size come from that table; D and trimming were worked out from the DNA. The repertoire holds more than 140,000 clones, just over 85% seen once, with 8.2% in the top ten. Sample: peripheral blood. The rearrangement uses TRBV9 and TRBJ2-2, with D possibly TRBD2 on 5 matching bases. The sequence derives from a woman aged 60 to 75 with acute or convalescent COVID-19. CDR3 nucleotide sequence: TGTGCCAGCAGCGTACGAGGGATCGACACCGGGGAGCTGTTTTTT. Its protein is CASSVRGIDTGELFF.